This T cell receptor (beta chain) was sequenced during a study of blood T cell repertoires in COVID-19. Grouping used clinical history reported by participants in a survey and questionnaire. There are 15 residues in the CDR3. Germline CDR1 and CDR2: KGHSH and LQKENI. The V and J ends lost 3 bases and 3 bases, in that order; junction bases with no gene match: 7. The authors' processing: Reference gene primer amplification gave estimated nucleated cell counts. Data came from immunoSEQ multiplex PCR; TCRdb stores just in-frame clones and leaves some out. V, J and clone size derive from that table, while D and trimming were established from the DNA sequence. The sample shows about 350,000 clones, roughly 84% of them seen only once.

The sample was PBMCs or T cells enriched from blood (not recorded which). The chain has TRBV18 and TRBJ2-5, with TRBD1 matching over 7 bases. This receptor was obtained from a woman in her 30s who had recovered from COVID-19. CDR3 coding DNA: TGTGCCAGCTCACCCCAGGGGACAGTCAAAGAGACCCAGTACTTC. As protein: CASSPQGTVKETQYF.